This T cell receptor (beta chain) was retrieved from a study of T cells in Graves' hyperthyroidism and ophthalmopathy. About the study: Peripheral blood specimens were obtained at initial diagnosis, prior to any treatment.

From RNA transcripts, TCR beta CDR3 regions were amplified. A set of HTBI primers served as the primers for a first-round RT-PCR of the TCR CDR3. TCRdb reanalysed the multiplex PCR reads using MiXCR and keeps one entry per CDR3 protein. The sample records around 600,000 distinct CDR3 sequences, around 14% being singletons. Germline loops: CDR1 SGHNT, CDR2 YENEEA. The CDR3 is 15 residues long. With 9 bases removed from V and 4 bases from J, the gap between germline ends came to 19 bases. The sequenced sample was blood. The TCR originated in a young woman with Graves' ophthalmopathy. V and J are TRBV11-3 and TRBJ1-5; no firm D call. CDR3 nucleotide sequence: TGTGCCAGTAGTATTCCTGCGGACTCTAATCAGCCCCAGCATTTT. Translating it yields CASSIPADSNQPQHF.